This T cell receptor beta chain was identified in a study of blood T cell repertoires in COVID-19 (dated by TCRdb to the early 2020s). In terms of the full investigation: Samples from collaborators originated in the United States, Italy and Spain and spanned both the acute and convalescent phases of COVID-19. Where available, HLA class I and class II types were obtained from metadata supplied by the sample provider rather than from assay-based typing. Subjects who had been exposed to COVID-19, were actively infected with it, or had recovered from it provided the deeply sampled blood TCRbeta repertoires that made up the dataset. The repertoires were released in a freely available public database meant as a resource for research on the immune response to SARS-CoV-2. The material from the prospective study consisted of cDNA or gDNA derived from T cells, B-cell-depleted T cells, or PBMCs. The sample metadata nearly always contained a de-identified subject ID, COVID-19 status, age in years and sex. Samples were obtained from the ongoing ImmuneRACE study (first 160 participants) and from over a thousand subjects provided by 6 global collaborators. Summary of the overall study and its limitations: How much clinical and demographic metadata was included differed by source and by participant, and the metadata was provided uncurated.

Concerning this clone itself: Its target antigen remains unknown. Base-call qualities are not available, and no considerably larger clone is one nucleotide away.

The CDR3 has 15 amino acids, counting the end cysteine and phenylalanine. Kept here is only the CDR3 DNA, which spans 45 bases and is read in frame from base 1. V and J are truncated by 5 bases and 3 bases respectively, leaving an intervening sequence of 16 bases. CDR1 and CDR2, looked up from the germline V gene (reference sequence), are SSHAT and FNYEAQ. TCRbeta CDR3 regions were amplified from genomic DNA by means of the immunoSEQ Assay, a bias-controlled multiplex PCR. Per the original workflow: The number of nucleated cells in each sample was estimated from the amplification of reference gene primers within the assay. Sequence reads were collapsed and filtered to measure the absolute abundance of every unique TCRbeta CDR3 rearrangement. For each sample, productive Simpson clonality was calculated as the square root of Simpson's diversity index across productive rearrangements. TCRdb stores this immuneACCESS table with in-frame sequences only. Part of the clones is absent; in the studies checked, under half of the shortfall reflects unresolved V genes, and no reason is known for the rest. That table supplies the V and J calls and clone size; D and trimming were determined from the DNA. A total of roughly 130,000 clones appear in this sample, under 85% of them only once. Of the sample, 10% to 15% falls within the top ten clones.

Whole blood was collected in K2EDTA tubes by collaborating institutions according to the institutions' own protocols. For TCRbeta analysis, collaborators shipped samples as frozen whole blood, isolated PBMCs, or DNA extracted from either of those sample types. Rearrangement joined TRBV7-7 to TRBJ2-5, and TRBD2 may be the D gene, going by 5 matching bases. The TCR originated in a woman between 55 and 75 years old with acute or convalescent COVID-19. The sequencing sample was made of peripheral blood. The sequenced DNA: TGTGCCAGCAGCCCCGGGGTGACGGAAAAAGAGACCCAGTACTTC. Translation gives CASSPGVTEKETQYF.